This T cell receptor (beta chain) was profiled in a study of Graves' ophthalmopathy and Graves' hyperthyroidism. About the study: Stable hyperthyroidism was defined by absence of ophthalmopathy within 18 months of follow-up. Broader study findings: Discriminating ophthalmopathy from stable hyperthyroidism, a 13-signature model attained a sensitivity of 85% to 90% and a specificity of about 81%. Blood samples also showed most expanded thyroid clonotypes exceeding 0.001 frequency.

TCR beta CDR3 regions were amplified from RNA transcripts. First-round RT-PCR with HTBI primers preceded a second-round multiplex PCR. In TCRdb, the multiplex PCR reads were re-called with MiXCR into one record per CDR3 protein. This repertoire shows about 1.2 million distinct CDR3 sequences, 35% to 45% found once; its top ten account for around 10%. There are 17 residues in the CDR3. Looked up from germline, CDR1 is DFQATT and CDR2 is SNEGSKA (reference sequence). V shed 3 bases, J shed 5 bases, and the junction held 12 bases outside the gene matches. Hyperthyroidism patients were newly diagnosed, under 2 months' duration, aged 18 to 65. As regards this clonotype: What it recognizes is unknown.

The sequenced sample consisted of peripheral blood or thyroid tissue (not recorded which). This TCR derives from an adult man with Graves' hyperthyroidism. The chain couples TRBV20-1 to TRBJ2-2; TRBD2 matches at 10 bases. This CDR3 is CSARLEREGLWTGELFF. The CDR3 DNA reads TGCAGTGCTAGGTTGGAGCGGGAGGGCCTTTGGACCGGGGAGCTGTTTTTT.